These 13 T cell receptor beta chains originate from one sample sequenced in a study of blood T cell repertoires in COVID-19. Profiling relied on immunoSEQ multiplex PCR, and the TCRdb table lists in-frame clones only, not all of them. The sample lists almost 400,000 clones, 70% to 90% occurring once. Sequencing input: peripheral blood. These receptors all stem from a woman aged 55-69 years with COVID-19, enrolled during active disease.

The chain carries TRBV27 and TRBJ1-2, with D perhaps matching TRBD1 (6 bases). V lost 5 bases and J lost 4, with 11 bases in between. The CDR3 consists of 13 residues. CDR1 MNHEY and CDR2 SMNVEV come from the germline V gene (reference sequence). As DNA, the CDR3 is TGTGCCAGCAGTACCGGGACATCCTATGGCTACACCTTC. Its protein is CASSTGTSYGYTF.

The rearrangement joins TRBV18 to TRBJ2-7, with 8 bases lining up with TRBD1. This CDR3 comprises 11 residues. Germline V gene lookup returns CDR1 KGHSH and CDR2 LQKENI. J gave up 10 bases and V 3 bases, and 2 bases lay outside the gene matches. The CDR3: CASSPDREQYF. The CDR3 coding sequence is TGTGCCAGCTCACCGGACAGGGAACAGTACTTC.

The rearrangement uses TRBV6-5 and TRBJ2-7; TRBD1 agrees at 7 bases. CDR3 size: 14 residues. After removal of 6 bases from V and 3 bases from J, the junction contained 8 bases not matched to a gene. Germline V CDR1 and CDR2: MNHEY, SVGAGI. The chain's CDR3 is CASSLRDRLYEQYF. Here the CDR3 DNA reads TGTGCCAGCAGCCTCCGGGACAGACTCTACGAGCAGTACTTC.

The chain combines TRBV3-1 (or the pseudogene TRBV3-2) with TRBJ1-2, with D perhaps TRBD1 (6 bases). CDR1 is LGHDT and CDR2 is YNNKEL in the germline V gene (reference sequence). Trimming pared 4 bases from V and 4 bases from J, leaving 19 bases between. CDR3 length: 16 residues. For the CDR3, the DNA is TGTGCCAGCAGCCCTTCTTCCGGGACAACGTTCTATGGCTACACCTTC. It is translated as CASSPSSGTTFYGYTF.

This clone was seen only once. This chain links TRBV5-4 with TRBJ2-4; 7 nucleotides line up with TRBD1. V lost 7 bases, J lost 8 bases, and 12 bases stayed unmatched. There are 14 residues in the CDR3. The germline V gene has CDR1 SGHNT and CDR2 YYREEE (reference sequence). The CDR3 region is CASSRQGVSHIQYF. The CDR3 DNA reads TGTGCCAGCTCACGTCAGGGGGTGTCACACATTCAGTACTTC.

This chain connects TRBV19 to TRBJ2-2; 9 nucleotides agree with TRBD1. The CDR3 spans 14 residues. The germline V gene encodes CDR1 LNHDA and CDR2 SQIVND (reference sequence). V gave up 7 bases and J gave up 5 bases; unmatched junction bases: 5. DNA for the CDR3: TGTGCCAGTATCGGGACAGGGAGGACCGGGGAGCTGTTTTTT. The encoded protein is CASIGTGRTGELFF.

This clone was seen only a few times. The rearrangement joins TRBV6-6 to TRBJ2-2, with 11 nucleotides matching TRBD2. J was trimmed by 6 bases and V by 7 bases; bases with no gene match: 7. CDR3 length equals 15 residues. Germline CDR1 MNHNY, CDR2 SVGAGI (reference sequence). CDR3 region: CASMASGGRSGELFF. CDR3 nucleotides: TGTGCCAGCATGGCTAGCGGGGGGAGGTCCGGGGAGCTGTTTTTT.

The rearrangement joins TRBV18 to TRBJ1-2; TRBD1 is a possible D gene (6 bases). The CDR3 spans 15 residues. Germline V gene lookup returns CDR1 KGHSH and CDR2 LQKENI. V was clipped by 3 bases and J by 6 bases, with 17 bases between them. CDR3 residues: CASSPRQGQLDGYTF. The CDR3 DNA sequence: TGTGCCAGCTCACCTCGCCAGGGACAATTAGATGGCTACACCTTC.

The chain is built from TRBV4-1 and TRBJ2-1; 7 bases are a match to TRBD1. From germline, CDR1 is MGHRA and CDR2 YSYEKL. The CDR3 runs to 14 residues. J lost 8 bases, V lost 4 bases, and 8 bases had no gene match. CDR3 nucleotides: TGCGCCAGCAGCCCATCCGAGGGGGCCGATGAGCAGTTCTTC. Translation: CASSPSEGADEQFF.

The chain links TRBV25-1 to TRBJ2-7, with TRBD1 matching over 9 bases. V dropped 6 bases and J dropped 6; count of bases not matched to a gene: 9. This CDR3 region has 14 residues. CDR1 MGHDK and CDR2 SYGVNS come from the germline V gene. The CDR3 loop is CASRGTGSFAEQYF. CDR3 coding DNA: TGTGCCAGCAGGGGGACAGGGAGTTTTGCCGAGCAGTACTTC.

The V and J genes are TRBV7-9 and TRBJ2-3; D possibly corresponds to TRBD1 (6 bases). The CDR3 is made up of 13 amino acids. Trimming stripped 5 bases from V and 1 base from J, with 7 bases between. CDR1 is SEHNR and CDR2 is FQNEAQ in the germline V gene (reference sequence). CDR3 in amino acids: CASSEGGTDTQYF. CDR3 coding DNA: TGTGCCAGCAGCGAGGGGGGCACAGATACGCAGTATTTT. The complete variable domain, with remaining parts taken from reference TRBV7-9 and TRBJ2-3, reads DTGVSQNPRHKITKRGQNVTFRCDPISEHNRLYWYRQTLGQGPEFLTYFQNEAQLEKSRLLSDRFSAERPKGSFSTLEIQRTEQGDSAMYLCASSEGGTDTQYFGPGTRLTVL.

The V gene is TRBV12-5, the J gene TRBJ1-2; no clear D. V lost 3 bases and J 4 bases, leaving 6 bases between the germline ends. Germline loops: CDR1 LGHNT, CDR2 FRNRAP. The CDR3 runs 12 residues. As DNA, the CDR3 is TGTGCTAGTGGTTTCCCCCTCTATGGCTACACCTTC. It codes for CASGFPLYGYTF.

V and J are TRBV30 and TRBJ2-7; the D gene is possibly TRBD2 (5 bases). The CDR3 consists of 14 residues. Deletions cut 3 bases from V and 5 bases from J, with 17 bases between. From germline, CDR1 is GTSNPN and CDR2 SVGIG (reference sequence). The CDR3 DNA reads TGTGCCTGGAGGGGAGAGCCCCGTCGTGACGAGCAGTACTTC. Its protein is CAWRGEPRRDEQYF.